The 21 T cell receptor beta chains below were found in one sample sequenced in a study of technical replicates of blood from several donors. Data came from immunoSEQ multiplex PCR; TCRdb stores just in-frame clones and leaves some out. This table has about 68,000 clones, under 98% appearing once. Sequencing input: T cells isolated from PBMCs. The receptor source for this set is a human donor in good health.

This chain connects TRBV7-6 to TRBJ2-2; the match to TRBD2 covers 9 bases. The CDR3 length is 16 residues. Trimming cost V 5 bases and J 3 bases; bases outside gene matches: 7. Germline V gene sequence: CDR1 SGHVS, CDR2 FNYEAQ. The CDR3 region is CASSTSGRYDTGELFF. CDR3 in DNA: TGTGCCAGCAGCACGAGCGGGAGGTACGACACCGGGGAGCTGTTTTTT.

The chain is built from TRBV5-6 and TRBJ2-1; a possible D gene is TRBD2 (5 bases). V was pared by 4 bases and J by 5 bases, with 10 bases between. CDR3 length: 13 residues. Germline CDR1 is SGHDT and CDR2 is YYEEEE. CDR3 amino acids: CASSLRRDNEQFF. CDR3 DNA sequence: TGTGCCAGCAGCCTCAGGCGGGACAATGAGCAGTTCTTC.

V gene TRBV9 combines with J gene TRBJ2-3; 13 bases are shared with TRBD2. Germline V CDR1 and CDR2: SGDLS, YYNGEE. The CDR3 totals 18 residues. Trimming removed 4 bases from V and 1 base from J; junction bases left unmatched: 9. Written as DNA, the CDR3 is TGTGCCAGCAGCTCCCCAACTAGCGGGAGGGGAGGCACAGATACGCAGTATTTT. Protein product: CASSSPTSGRGGTDTQYF.

V and J are TRBV7-8 and TRBJ1-3, with TRBD1 identical over 8 bases. J lost 0 bases, V lost 5 bases, and 6 bases had no gene match. CDR3 size: 16 residues. Germline-derived CDR1 and CDR2 are SGHVS and FQNEAQ. CDR3 sequence reads: CASSGPQGGSGNTIYF. CDR3 coding DNA: TGTGCCAGCAGCGGGCCACAGGGGGGCTCTGGAAACACCATATATTTT.

The V and J genes are TRBV7-2 and TRBJ1-4; D is perhaps TRBD1 (5 bases). The CDR3 is 18 residues long. V dropped 0 bases and J dropped 4 bases, with 18 bases sitting between them. Looked up from germline, CDR1 is SGHTA and CDR2 is FQGNSA. CDR3 sequence reads: CASSLASRAYTFNEKLFF. For the CDR3, the DNA is TGTGCCAGCAGCTTAGCTTCCAGGGCTTATACATTTAATGAAAAACTGTTTTTT.

This clone has just one count. CDR3 in amino acids: CASSLMREIDTEAFF. CDR3 nucleotide sequence: TGTGCCAGCAGTTTAATGAGGGAAATAGACACTGAAGCTTTCTTT. The rearrangement joins TRBV27 to TRBJ1-1; D not resolved. The germline V gene encodes CDR1 MNHEY and CDR2 SMNVEV (reference sequence). The V end lost 2 bases, the J end lost 3 bases, and 13 bases lay between the germline ends. CDR3 length: 15 amino acids.

V and J are TRBV18 and TRBJ1-2; maybe TRBD1 (6 bases). The CDR3 extends over 14 amino acids. Germline V CDR1 and CDR2: KGHSH, LQKENI. Trimming shortened V by 3 bases and J by 3 bases, and 11 bases separated the two germline ends. Here the CDR3 reads CASSPSGQHYGYTF. The CDR3 DNA reads as TGTGCCAGCTCACCCTCCGGACAGCACTATGGCTACACCTTC.

The chain carries TRBV7-2 and TRBJ2-7, with 9 bases aligning to TRBD2. In germline, CDR1 is SGHTA, CDR2 FQGNSA. The CDR3 sequence is 15 residues long. V lost 1 base and J lost 0; bases outside the gene matches: 1. CDR3 loop: CASSLVAGVSYEQYF. For the CDR3, the DNA is TGTGCCAGCAGCTTAGTAGCGGGGGTCTCCTACGAGCAGTACTTC.

The rearrangement links TRBV6-1 to TRBJ2-7; tentatively, D is TRBD1 (6 bases). Germline CDR1 is MNHNS and CDR2 is SASEGT. Trimming shortened V by 3 bases and J by 4 bases, and 16 bases separated the two germline ends. This CDR3 spans 15 amino acids. The CDR3 DNA is TGTGCCAGCAGTGATCCGCCGGACAGCTTATACGAGCAGTACTTC. This codes for CASSDPPDSLYEQYF.

The chain uses TRBV9 and TRBJ2-2; 9 bases fit TRBD2. Germline V gene lookup returns CDR1 SGDLS and CDR2 YYNGEE. Unmatched junction bases numbered 0, after V lost 3 bases and J lost 6 bases. This CDR3 is 13 amino acids long. CDR3 protein: CASSGTSAGELFF. The CDR3 DNA sequence: TGTGCCAGCAGCGGGACTAGCGCCGGGGAGCTGTTTTTT.

The chain uses TRBV9 and TRBJ1-2; 7 bases align to TRBD1. V lost 5 bases and J lost 5; bases outside the gene matches: 12. CDR1 is SGDLS, CDR2 YYNGEE, per germline. The CDR3 is made up of 15 amino acids. The CDR3 is CASRAVYRGRYGYTF. The CDR3 DNA follows: TGTGCCAGCAGAGCTGTTTACAGGGGACGGTATGGCTACACCTTC.

V gene TRBV19 combines with J gene TRBJ1-5, with no clear D. V was shortened by 11 bases and J by 0 bases, with 8 bases between the two germline ends. The CDR3 totals 12 residues. CDR1 LNHDA and CDR2 SQIVND come from the germline V gene (reference sequence). CDR3 nucleotides: TGTGCCTGCCGGGGTAGCAATCAGCCCCAGCATTTT. It specifies CACRGSNQPQHF. Filled out from reference TRBV19 and TRBJ1-5, the complete variable domain reads DGGITQSPKYLFRKEGQNVTLSCEQNLNHDAMYWYRQDPGQGLRLIYYSQIVNDFQKGDIAEGYSVSREKKESFPLTVTSAQKNPTAFYLCACRGSNQPQHFGDGTRLSIL.

The chain recombines TRBV9 with TRBJ2-7, with D tentatively TRBD1 (5 bases). Trimming took off 0 bases at V and 6 bases at J, with 10 bases between the two ends. This CDR3 has 13 residues. Germline CDR1 reads SGDLS; CDR2 reads YYNGEE. The CDR3 spells CASSVGVGAEQYF. As DNA, the CDR3 is TGTGCCAGCAGCGTAGGGGTAGGGGCCGAGCAGTACTTC.

The chain couples TRBV5-1 to TRBJ2-7, with D possibly TRBD1 on 5 matching bases. CDR3 length equals 14 residues. Trimming took off 0 bases at V and 0 bases at J, with 7 bases between the two ends. Germline CDR1 and CDR2: SGHRS and YFSETQ. This CDR3 is CASSLGDSSYEQYF. The CDR3 DNA is TGCGCCAGCAGCTTGGGCGACAGCTCCTACGAGCAGTACTTC.

The chain couples TRBV11-2 to TRBJ2-3, with TRBD1 matching 7 bases. With 2 bases clipped from V and 6 bases from J, the junction kept 5 bases outside the gene matches. Germline CDR1 is SGHAT and CDR2 is FQNNGV. This CDR3 comprises 14 residues. This CDR3 reads CASSLYRGLDTQYF. CDR3 bases: TGTGCCAGCAGCTTATATAGGGGGCTGGATACGCAGTATTTT.

Here the CDR3 reads CASSINRNTEAFF. CDR3 DNA: TGTGCCAGTAGTATAAACAGGAACACTGAAGCTTTCTTT. The chain has TRBV19 and TRBJ1-1, with D uncertain. Germline V gene lookup returns CDR1 LNHDA and CDR2 SQIVND (reference sequence). This CDR3 has 13 residues. The V and J ends lost 2 bases and 1 base respectively, with 5 bases between them.

This rearrangement joins TRBV7-9 to TRBJ2-6, with D maybe TRBD1 (6 bases). CDR1 SEHNR and CDR2 FQNEAQ come from the germline V gene (reference sequence). Trimming cost V 5 bases and J 0 bases, with 17 bases left between them. The CDR3 contains 18 residues. Here the CDR3 DNA reads TGTGCCAGCAGCGCCGGACAGCACTCCTACTCTGGGGCCAACGTCCTGACTTTC. Translating it yields CASSAGQHSYSGANVLTF.

CDR3 in amino acids: CASSLSQETQYF. DNA for the CDR3: TGTGCCAGCAGTCTATCCCAAGAGACCCAGTACTTC. The chain employs TRBV6-6 and TRBJ2-5; no clear D gene. Trimming removed 5 bases at V and 1 base at J, with 5 bases between. Germline assignment: CDR1 MNHNY and CDR2 SVGAGI (reference sequence). CDR3 length equals 12 residues.

The V gene is TRBV10-3, the J gene TRBJ2-7; a possible D gene is TRBD1 (5 bases). The germline CDR1 and CDR2 sequences are ENHRY and SYGVKD. This CDR3 comprises 13 residues. Trimming left V 4 bases short and J 3 bases short, with 10 bases between. Written as DNA, the CDR3 is TGTGCCATCAGTGTTGGCAGGGACTACGAGCAGTACTTC. Encoded protein: CAISVGRDYEQYF.

This rearrangement joins TRBV5-4 to TRBJ2-5; the D gene is possibly TRBD1 (8 bases). Germline lookup yields CDR1 SGHNT and CDR2 YYREEE (reference sequence). The CDR3 extends over 16 amino acids. Trimming left V 0 bases short and J 5 bases short, with 17 bases between. CDR3 residues: CASSLDRGGLAETQYF. The CDR3 DNA sequence: TGTGCCAGCAGCTTGGACAGGGGGGGGTTGGCGGAGACCCAGTACTTC.

CDR3 sequence (DNA): TGTGCCAGCAGGATGGGGGACTTCCCGGCCCACGAGCAGTACTTC. This gives the protein CASRMGDFPAHEQYF. The chain carries TRBV7-9 and TRBJ2-7, with D possibly being TRBD2 (6 bases). CDR1 is SEHNR, CDR2 FQNEAQ, per germline (reference sequence). V was pared by 6 bases and J by 5 bases, with 20 bases between. The length of the CDR3 is 15 residues.